This T cell receptor (beta chain) was observed in a study of cytomegalovirus exposure and HLA in healthy donors. With 60 Vbeta and 13 Jbeta primers, the PCR was carried out. Generated by immunoSEQ multiplex PCR, the TCRdb table keeps only in-frame clones and is missing some. The sample holds fewer than 95,000 clones; roughly four fifths are singletons and the top ten take about 0.53%. The V and J ends lost 6 bases and 4 bases respectively, with 7 bases between them. Germline V gives CDR1 DFQATT, CDR2 SNEGSKA (reference sequence). The CDR3 runs 10 residues. The source of this sequence is a young man in good health and CMV-seronegative. The sequenced sample was PBMCs. V is TRBV20-1 and J is TRBJ2-7; no reliable D call. The CDR3 spells CSARNYEQYF. CDR3 DNA: TGCAGTGCCAGGAATTACGAGCAGTACTTC.